The clone carrying this T cell receptor (beta chain) occurred many times. Its specificity is not known. This record belongs to a study of human T cells and chemical hapten exposure. The wider study: Slight differences in pooled library volume were the main source of varying TCR yields across samples.

TCRdb used MiXCR to reprocess the RACE reads, holding one entry per CDR3 protein. Here the sample spans just under 350,000 distinct CDR3 sequences, around 7% being singletons. This CDR3 region has 13 residues. Trimming removed 6 bases from V and 4 bases from J; junction bases left unmatched: 5. The sample's time point: patch test 1, 2 weeks after DPC sensitization. Treatment meaning: therapeutic diphenylcyclopropenone sensitization with weekly scalp DPC. Notes on the study in general: Sensitizing to DPC left TCRs with a frequency above 1 in 1000 unaltered.

This specimen consisted of whole blood, obtained in connection with sensitization to the hapten diphenylcyclopropenone (DPC). The receptor was derived from a woman between 18 and 29 years old with alopecia areata. Some clones in this sample may be carry-over from other donors' samples. V usage is TRBV12-3 or TRBV12-4 and J usage is TRBJ1-2; TRBD1 matches 7 bases. Here the CDR3 DNA reads TGTGCCAGCAGCCCGGGACAGTCCTATGGCTACACCTTC. It specifies CASSPGQSYGYTF.